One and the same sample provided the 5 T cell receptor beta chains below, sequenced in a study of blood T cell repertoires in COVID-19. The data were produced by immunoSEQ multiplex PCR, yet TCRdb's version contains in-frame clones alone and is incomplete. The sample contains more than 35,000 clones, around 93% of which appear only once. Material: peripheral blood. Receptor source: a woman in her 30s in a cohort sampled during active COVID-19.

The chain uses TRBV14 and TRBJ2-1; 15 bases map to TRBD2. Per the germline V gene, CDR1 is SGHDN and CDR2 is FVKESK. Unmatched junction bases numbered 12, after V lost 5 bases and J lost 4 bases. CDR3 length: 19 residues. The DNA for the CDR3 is TGTGCCAGCAGCGTAGGACTAGCGGGAGGGCCCACCTTTTACAATGAGCAGTTCTTC. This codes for CASSVGLAGGPTFYNEQFF.

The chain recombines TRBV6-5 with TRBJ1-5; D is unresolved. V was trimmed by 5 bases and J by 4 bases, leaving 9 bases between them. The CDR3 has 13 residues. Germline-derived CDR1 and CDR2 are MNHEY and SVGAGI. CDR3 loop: CASSLSENQPQHF. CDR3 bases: TGTGCCAGCAGTCTCAGTGAAAATCAGCCCCAGCATTTT.

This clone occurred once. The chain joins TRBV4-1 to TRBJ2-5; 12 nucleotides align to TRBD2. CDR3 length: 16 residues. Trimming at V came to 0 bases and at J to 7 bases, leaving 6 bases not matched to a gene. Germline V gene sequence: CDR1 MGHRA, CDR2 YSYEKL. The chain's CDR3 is CASSQETSGRSGTQYF. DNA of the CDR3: TGCGCCAGCAGCCAAGAAACTAGCGGGAGGTCCGGGACCCAGTACTTC.

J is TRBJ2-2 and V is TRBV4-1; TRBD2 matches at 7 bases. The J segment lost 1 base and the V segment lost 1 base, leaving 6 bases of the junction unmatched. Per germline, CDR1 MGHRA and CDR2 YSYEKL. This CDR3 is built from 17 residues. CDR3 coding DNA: TGCGCCAGCAGCCAAGCGGCCCGCGGGGGGAACACCGGGGAGCTGTTTTTT. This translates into CASSQAARGGNTGELFF.

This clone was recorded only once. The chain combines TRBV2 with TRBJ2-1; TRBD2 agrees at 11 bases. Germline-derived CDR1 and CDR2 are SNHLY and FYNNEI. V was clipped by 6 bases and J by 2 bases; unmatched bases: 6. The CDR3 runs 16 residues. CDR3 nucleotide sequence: TGTGCCAGCAGGTACGGACTAGCGGGTACCTACAATGAGCAGTTCTTC. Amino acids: CASRYGLAGTYNEQFF. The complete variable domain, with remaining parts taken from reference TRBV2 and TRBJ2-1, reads EPEVTQTPSHQVTQMGQEVILRCVPISNHLYFYWYRQILGQKVEFLVSFYNNEISEKSEIFDDQFSVERPDGSNFTLKIRSTKLEDSAMYFCASRYGLAGTYNEQFFGPGTRLTVL.